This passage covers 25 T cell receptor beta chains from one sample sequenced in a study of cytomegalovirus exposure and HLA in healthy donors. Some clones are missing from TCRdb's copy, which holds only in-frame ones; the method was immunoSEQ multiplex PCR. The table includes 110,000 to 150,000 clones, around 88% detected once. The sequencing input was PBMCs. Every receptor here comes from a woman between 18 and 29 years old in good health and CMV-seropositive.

The CDR3 sequence: CASSYRTGLAKNIQYF. The CDR3 DNA is TGTGCCAGCAGCTACCGGACAGGACTAGCCAAAAACATTCAGTACTTC. The chain carries TRBV11-2 and TRBJ2-4; 7 bases match TRBD1. J lost 0 bases, V lost 4 bases, and 6 bases had no gene match. The CDR3 has 16 amino acids. CDR1 is SGHAT and CDR2 is FQNNGV in the germline V gene.

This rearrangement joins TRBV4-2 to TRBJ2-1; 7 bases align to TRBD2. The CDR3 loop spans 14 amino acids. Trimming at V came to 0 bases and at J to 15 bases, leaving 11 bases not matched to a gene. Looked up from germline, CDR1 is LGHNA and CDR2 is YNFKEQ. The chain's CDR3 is CASSQEASGDGRFF. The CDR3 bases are TGTGCCAGCAGCCAAGAGGCCAGCGGGGACGGTCGGTTCTTC.

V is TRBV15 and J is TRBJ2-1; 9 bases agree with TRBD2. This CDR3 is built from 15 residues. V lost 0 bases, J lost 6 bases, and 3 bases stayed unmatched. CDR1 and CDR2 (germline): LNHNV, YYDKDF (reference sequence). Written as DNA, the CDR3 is TGTGCCACCAGCAGAGAAGCGGGGGGATTCAATGAGCAGTTCTTC. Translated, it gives CATSREAGGFNEQFF. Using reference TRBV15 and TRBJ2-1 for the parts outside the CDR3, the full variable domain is DAMVIQNPRYQVTQFGKPVTLSCSQTLNHNVMYWYQQKSSQAPKLLFHYYDKDFNNEADTPDNFQSRRPNTSFCFLDIRSPGLGDTAMYLCATSREAGGFNEQFFGPGTRLTVL.

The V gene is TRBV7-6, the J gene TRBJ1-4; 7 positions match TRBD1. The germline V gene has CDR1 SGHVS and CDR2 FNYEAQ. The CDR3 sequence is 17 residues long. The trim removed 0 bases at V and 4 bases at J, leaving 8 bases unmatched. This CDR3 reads CASSLAWPGQVNEKLFF. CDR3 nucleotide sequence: TGTGCCAGCAGCTTAGCGTGGCCCGGACAGGTTAATGAAAAACTGTTTTTT. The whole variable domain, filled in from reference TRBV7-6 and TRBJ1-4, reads GAGVSQSPRYKVTKRGQDVALRCDPISGHVSLYWYRQALGQGPEFLTYFNYEAQQDKSGLPNDRFSAERPEGSISTLTIQRTEQRDSAMYRCASSLAWPGQVNEKLFFGSGTQLSVL.

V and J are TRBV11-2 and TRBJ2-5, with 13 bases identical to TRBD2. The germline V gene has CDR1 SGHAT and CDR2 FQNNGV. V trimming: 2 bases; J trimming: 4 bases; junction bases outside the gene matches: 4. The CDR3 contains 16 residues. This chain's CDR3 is CASSLSRTSGGETQYF. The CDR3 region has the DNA TGTGCCAGCAGCTTATCGAGGACTAGCGGGGGAGAGACCCAGTACTTC. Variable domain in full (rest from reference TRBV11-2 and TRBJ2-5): EAGVAQSPRYKIIEKRQSVAFWCNPISGHATLYWYQQILGQGPKLLIQFQNNGVVDDSQLPKDRFSAERLKGVDSTLKIQPAKLEDSAVYLCASSLSRTSGGETQYFGPGTRLLVL.

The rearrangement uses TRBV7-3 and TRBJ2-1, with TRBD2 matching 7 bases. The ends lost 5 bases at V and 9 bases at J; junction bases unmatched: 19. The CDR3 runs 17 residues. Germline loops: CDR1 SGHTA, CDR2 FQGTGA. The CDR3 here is CASSAETSAVSISEQFF. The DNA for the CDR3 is TGTGCCAGCAGCGCAGAAACTAGCGCGGTATCAATTAGTGAGCAGTTCTTC.

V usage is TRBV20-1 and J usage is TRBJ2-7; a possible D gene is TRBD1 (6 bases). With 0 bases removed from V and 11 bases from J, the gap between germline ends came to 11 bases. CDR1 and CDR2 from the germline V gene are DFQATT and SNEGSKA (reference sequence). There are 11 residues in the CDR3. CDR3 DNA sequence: TGCAGTGCTAGAGAACTGTACAGGGAGTACTTC. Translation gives CSARELYREYF.

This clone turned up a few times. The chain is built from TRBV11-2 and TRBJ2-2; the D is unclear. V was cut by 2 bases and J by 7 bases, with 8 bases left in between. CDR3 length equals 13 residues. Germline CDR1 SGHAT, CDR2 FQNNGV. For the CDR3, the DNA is TGTGCCAGCAGCTTAATGTCGGGCGGGGAGCTGTTTTTT. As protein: CASSLMSGGELFF. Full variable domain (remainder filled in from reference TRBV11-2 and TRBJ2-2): EAGVAQSPRYKIIEKRQSVAFWCNPISGHATLYWYQQILGQGPKLLIQFQNNGVVDDSQLPKDRFSAERLKGVDSTLKIQPAKLEDSAVYLCASSLMSGGELFFGEGSRLTVL.

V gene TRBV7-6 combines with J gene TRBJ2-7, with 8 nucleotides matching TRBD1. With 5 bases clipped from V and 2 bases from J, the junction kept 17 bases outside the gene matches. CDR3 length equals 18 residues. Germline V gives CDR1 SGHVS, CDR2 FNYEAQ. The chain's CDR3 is CASSLYLPGQGLAYEQYF. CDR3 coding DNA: TGTGCCAGCAGCCTCTACCTCCCCGGACAGGGTCTGGCCTACGAGCAGTACTTC.

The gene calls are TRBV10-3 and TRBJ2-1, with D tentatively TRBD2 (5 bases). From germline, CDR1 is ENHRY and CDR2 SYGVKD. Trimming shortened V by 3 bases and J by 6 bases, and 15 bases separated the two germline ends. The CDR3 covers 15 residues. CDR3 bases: TGTGCCATCAGTGAAAGAGGGAGCCTAGTCAATGAGCAGTTCTTC. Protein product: CAISERGSLVNEQFF.

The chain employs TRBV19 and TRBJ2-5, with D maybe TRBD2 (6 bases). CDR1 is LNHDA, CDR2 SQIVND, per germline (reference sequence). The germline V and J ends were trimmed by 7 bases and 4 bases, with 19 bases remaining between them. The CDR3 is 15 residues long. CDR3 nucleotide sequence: TGTGCCAGTAAGGAGGGAAGCGCGGGTCGAGAGACCCAGTACTTC. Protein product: CASKEGSAGRETQYF.

As DNA, the CDR3 is TGTGCCAGCAGTCGACTAGCGGAAGAGACCCAGTACTTC. Its translation is CASSRLAEETQYF. The chain uses TRBV27 and TRBJ2-5, with TRBD2 matching over 9 bases. Germline V gene lookup returns CDR1 MNHEY and CDR2 SMNVEV (reference sequence). The V gene end was trimmed by 5 bases and the J gene end by 3 bases; junction bases not matched to a gene: 1. The CDR3 length is 13 residues.

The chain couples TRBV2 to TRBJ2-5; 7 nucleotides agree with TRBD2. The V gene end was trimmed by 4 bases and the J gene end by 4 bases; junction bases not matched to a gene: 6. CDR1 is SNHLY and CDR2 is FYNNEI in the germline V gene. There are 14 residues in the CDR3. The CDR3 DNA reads TGTGCCAGCAGTGCCAGCGGGATATCAGAGACCCAGTACTTC. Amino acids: CASSASGISETQYF.

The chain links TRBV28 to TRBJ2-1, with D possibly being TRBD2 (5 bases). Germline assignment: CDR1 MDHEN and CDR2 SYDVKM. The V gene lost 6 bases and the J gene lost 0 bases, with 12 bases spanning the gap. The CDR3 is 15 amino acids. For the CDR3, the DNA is TGTGCCAGCAGCGTCCGTACTAGCTCCTACAATGAGCAGTTCTTC. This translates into CASSVRTSSYNEQFF.

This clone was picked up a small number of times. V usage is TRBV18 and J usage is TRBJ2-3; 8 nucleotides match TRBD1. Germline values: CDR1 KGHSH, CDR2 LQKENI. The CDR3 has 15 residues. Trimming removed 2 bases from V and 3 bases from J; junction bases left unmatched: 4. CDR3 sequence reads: CASSPSRQGTDTQYF. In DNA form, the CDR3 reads TGTGCCAGCTCACCAAGTCGACAGGGGACAGATACGCAGTATTTT.

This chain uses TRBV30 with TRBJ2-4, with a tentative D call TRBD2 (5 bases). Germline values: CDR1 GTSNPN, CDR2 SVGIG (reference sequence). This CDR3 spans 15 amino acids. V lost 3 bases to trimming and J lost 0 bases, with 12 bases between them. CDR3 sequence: CAWSTGSIAKNIQYF. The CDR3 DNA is TGTGCCTGGAGCACGGGGTCCATAGCCAAAAACATTCAGTACTTC.

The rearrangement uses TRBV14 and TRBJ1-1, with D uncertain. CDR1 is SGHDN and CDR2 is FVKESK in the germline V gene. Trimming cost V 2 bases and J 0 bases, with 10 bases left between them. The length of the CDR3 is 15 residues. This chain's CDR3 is CASSQMGSMNTEAFF. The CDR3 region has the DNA TGTGCCAGCAGCCAAATGGGGAGCATGAACACTGAAGCTTTCTTT.

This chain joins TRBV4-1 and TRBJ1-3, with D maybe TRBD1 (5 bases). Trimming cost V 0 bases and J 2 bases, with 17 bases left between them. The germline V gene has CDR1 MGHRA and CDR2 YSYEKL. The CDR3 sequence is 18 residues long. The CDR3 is CASSQERGVGGAGNTIYF. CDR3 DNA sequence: TGCGCCAGCAGCCAAGAGAGAGGGGTGGGGGGTGCTGGAAACACCATATATTTT.

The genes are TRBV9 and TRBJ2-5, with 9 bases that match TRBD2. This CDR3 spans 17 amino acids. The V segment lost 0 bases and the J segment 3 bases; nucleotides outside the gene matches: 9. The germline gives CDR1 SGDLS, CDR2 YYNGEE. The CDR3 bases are TGTGCCAGCAGCGTAGGGGTTAGCGGGGGAGCCAAAGAGACCCAGTACTTC. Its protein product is CASSVGVSGGAKETQYF. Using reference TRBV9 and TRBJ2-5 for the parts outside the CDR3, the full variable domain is DSGVTQTPKHLITATGQRVTLRCSPRSGDLSVYWYQQSLDQGLQFLIQYYNGEERAKGNILERFSAQQFPDLHSELNLSSLELGDSALYFCASSVGVSGGAKETQYFGPGTRLLVL.

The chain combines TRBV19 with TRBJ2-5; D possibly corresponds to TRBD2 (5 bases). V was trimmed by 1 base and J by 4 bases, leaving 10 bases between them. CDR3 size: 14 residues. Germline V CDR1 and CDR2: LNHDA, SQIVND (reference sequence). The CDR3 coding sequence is TGTGCCAGTAGTATAGGCGGTAGCGCAGAGACCCAGTACTTC. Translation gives CASSIGGSAETQYF.

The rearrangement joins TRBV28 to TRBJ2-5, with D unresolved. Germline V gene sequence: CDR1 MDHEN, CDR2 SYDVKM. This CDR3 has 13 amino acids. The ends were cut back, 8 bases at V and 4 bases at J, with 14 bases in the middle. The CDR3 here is CASGPISGETQYF. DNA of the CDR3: TGTGCCAGCGGCCCGATCAGTGGAGAGACCCAGTACTTC. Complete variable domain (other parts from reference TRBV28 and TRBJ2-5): DVKVTQSSRYLVKRTGEKVFLECVQDMDHENMFWYRQDPGLGLRLIYFSYDVKMKEKGDIPEGYSVSREKKERFSLILESASTNQTSMYLCASGPISGETQYFGPGTRLLVL.

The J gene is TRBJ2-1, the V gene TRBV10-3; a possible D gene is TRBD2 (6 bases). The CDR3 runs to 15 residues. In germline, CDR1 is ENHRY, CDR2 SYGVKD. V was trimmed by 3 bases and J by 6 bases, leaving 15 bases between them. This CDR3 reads CAISEGQEGSNEQFF. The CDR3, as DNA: TGTGCCATCAGTGAAGGGCAGGAGGGGAGCAATGAGCAGTTCTTC.

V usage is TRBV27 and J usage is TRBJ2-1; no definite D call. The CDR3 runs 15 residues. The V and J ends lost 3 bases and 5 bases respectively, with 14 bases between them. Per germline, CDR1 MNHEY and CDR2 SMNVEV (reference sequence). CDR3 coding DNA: TGTGCCAGCAGTTTCGCAGCACACAGAAACAATGAGCAGTTCTTC. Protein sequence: CASSFAAHRNNEQFF.

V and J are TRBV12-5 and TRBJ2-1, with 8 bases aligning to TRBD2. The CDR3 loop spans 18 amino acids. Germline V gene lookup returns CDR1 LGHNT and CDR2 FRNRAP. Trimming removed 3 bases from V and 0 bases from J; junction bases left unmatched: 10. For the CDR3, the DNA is TGTGCTAGTGGTTTTACCCACGGGAGGGGCCCCTCCTACAATGAGCAGTTCTTC. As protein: CASGFTHGRGPSYNEQFF.

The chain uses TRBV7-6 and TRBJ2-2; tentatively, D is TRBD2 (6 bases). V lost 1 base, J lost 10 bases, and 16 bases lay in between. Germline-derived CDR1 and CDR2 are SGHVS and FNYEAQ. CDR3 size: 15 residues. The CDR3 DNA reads TGTGCCAGCAGCTTAGATCGGGGGACGGCTACGGAGCTGTTTTTT. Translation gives CASSLDRGTATELFF.